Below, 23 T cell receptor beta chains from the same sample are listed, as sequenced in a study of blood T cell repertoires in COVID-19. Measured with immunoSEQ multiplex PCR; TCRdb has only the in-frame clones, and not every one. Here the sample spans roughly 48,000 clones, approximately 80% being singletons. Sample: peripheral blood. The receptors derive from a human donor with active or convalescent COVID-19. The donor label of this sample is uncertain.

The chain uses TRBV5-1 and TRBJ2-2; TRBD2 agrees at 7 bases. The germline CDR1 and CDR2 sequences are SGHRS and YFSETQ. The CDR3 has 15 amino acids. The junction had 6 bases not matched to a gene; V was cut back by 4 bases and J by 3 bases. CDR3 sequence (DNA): TGCGCCAGCAGCGAGCGGGGTTCATACACCGGGGAGCTGTTTTTT. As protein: CASSERGSYTGELFF.

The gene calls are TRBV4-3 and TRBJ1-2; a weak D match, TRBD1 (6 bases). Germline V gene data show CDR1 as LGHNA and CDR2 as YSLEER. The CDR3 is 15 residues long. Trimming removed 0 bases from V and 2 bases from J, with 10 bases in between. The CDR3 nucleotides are TGCGCCAGCAGCCAAGATTCCGGGACAAACTATGGCTACACCTTC. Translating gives CASSQDSGTNYGYTF.

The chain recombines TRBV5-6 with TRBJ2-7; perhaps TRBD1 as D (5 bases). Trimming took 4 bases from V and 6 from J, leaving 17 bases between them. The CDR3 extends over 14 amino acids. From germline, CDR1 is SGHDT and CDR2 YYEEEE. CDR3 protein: CASSRGPLRGEQYF. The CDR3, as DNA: TGTGCCAGCAGCAGGGGCCCCCTGCGCGGCGAGCAGTACTTC.

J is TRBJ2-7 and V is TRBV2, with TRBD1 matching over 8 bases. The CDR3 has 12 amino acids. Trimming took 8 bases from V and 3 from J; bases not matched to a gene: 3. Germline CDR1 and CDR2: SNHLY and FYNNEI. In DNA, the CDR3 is TGTGCCAGCGGACAGGGCTACTACGAGCAGTACTTC. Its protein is CASGQGYYEQYF.

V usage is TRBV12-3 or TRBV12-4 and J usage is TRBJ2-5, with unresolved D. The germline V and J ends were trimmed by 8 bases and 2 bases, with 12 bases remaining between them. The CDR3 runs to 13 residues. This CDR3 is CASGSGSQETQYF. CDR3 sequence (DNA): TGTGCCAGCGGTTCAGGCTCTCAAGAGACCCAGTACTTC.

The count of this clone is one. This CDR3 reads CASSLGTGGNEQYF. The DNA of the CDR3 is TGTGCCAGCAGCTTAGGGACAGGGGGCAACGAGCAGTACTTC. The rearrangement joins TRBV11-3 to TRBJ2-7; 11 positions match TRBD1. The germline CDR1 and CDR2 sequences are SGHNT and YENEEA. After removal of 1 base from V and 5 bases from J, the junction contained 1 base not matched to a gene. This CDR3 has 14 residues.

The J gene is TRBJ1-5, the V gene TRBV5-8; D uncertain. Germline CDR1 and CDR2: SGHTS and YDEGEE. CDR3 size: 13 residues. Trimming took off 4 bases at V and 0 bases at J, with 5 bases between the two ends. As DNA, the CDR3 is TGTGCCAGCAGCCCGGGTAGCAATCAGCCCCAGCATTTT. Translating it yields CASSPGSNQPQHF. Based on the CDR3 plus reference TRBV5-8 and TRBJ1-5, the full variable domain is EAGVTQSPTHLIKTRGQQATLRCSPISGHTSVYWYQQALGLGLQFLLWYDEGEERNRGNFPPRFSGRQFPNYSSELNVNALELEDSALYLCASSPGSNQPQHFGDGTRLSIL.

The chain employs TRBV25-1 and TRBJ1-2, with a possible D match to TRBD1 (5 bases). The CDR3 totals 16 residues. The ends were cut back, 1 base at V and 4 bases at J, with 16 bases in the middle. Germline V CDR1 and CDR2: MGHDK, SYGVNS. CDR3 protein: CASSEWEDIGAYGYTF. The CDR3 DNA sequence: TGTGCCAGCAGTGAATGGGAGGACATAGGGGCCTATGGCTACACCTTC.

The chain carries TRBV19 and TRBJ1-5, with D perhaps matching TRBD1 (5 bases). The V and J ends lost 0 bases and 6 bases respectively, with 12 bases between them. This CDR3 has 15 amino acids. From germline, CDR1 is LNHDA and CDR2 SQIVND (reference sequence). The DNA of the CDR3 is TGTGCCAGTAGTATAGAGGGGCAGACAAGTCAGCCCCAGCATTTT. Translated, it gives CASSIEGQTSQPQHF. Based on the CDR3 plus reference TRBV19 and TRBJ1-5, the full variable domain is DGGITQSPKYLFRKEGQNVTLSCEQNLNHDAMYWYRQDPGQGLRLIYYSQIVNDFQKGDIAEGYSVSREKKESFPLTVTSAQKNPTAFYLCASSIEGQTSQPQHFGDGTRLSIL.

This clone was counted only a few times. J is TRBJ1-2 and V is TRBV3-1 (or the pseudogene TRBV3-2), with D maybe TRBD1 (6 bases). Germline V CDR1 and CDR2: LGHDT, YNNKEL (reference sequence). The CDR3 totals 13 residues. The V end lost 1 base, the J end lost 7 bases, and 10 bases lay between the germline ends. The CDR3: CASSQGRGVGYTF. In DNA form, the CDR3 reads TGTGCCAGCAGCCAAGGCAGGGGAGTTGGCTACACCTTC.

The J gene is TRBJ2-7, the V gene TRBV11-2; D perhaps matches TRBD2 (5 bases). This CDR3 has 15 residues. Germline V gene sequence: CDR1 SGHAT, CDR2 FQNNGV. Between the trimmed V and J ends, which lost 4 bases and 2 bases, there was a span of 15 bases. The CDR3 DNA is TGTGCCAGCAGCTCTTTAGTGGGAGTTGCCTACGAGCAGTACTTC. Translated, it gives CASSSLVGVAYEQYF.

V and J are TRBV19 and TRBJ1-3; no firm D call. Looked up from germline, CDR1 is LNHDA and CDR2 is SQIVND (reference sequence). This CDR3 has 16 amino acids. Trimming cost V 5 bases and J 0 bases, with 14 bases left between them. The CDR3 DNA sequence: TGTGCCAGTAGTTCCCAGGAACCTTTCTCTGGAAACACCATATATTTT. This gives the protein CASSSQEPFSGNTIYF.

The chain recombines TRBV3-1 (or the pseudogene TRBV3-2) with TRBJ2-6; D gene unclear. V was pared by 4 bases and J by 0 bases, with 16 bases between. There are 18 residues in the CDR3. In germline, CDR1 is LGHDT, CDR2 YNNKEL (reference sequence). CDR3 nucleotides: TGTGCCAGCAGCCCAGGCGTCTTAACACCCTCTGGGGCCAACGTCCTGACTTTC. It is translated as CASSPGVLTPSGANVLTF.

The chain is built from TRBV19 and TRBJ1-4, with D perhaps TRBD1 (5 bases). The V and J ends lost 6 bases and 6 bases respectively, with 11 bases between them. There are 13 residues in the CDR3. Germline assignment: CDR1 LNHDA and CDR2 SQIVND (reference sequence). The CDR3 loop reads CASSPGGHEKLFF. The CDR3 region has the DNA TGTGCCAGTAGCCCCGGGGGACATGAAAAACTGTTTTTT.

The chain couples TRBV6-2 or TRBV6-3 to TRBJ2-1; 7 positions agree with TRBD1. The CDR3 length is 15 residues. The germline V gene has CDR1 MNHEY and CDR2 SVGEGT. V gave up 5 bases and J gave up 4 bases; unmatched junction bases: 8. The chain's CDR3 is CASSPGQRGYNEQFF. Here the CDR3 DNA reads TGTGCCAGCAGTCCGGGACAGAGGGGTTACAATGAGCAGTTCTTC.

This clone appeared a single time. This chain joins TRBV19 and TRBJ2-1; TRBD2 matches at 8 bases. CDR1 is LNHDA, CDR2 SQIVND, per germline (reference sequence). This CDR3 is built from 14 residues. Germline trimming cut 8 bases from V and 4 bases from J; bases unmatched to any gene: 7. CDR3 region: CASATGTRYNEQFF. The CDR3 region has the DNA TGTGCCAGTGCAACCGGGACTAGATACAATGAGCAGTTCTTC.

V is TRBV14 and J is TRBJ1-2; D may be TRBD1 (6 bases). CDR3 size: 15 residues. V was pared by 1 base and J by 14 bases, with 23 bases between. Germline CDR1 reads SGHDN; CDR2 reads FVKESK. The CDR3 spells CASSQVKGRGLGLTF. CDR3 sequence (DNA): TGTGCCAGCAGCCAAGTAAAGGGGCGGGGGCTGGGCCTAACCTTC.

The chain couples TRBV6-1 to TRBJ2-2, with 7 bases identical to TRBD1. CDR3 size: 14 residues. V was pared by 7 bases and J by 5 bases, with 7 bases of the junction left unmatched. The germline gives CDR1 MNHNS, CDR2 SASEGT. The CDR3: CASTDTGATGELFF. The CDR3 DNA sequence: TGTGCCAGCACTGATACAGGGGCGACCGGGGAGCTGTTTTTT.

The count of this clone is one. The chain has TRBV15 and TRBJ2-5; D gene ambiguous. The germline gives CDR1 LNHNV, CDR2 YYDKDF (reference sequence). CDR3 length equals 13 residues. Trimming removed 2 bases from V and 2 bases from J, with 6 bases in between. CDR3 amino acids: CATSRQAQETQYF. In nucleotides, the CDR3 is TGTGCCACCAGCAGACAGGCTCAAGAGACCCAGTACTTC.

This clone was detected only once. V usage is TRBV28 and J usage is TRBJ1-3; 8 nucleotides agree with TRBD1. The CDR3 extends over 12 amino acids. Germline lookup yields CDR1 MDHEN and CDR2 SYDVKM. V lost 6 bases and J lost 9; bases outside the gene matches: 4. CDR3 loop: CASRTGVGTIYF. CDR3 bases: TGTGCCAGCAGGACAGGGGTCGGCACCATATATTTT.

In DNA form, the CDR3 reads TGTGCCAGCAGCAGAGGGACTAGCGGGATCTCCACAGATACGCAGTATTTT. It is translated as CASSRGTSGISTDTQYF. V usage is TRBV9 and J usage is TRBJ2-3, with 13 bases identical to TRBD2. This CDR3 spans 17 amino acids. The V gene end was trimmed by 4 bases and the J gene end by 2 bases; junction bases not matched to a gene: 7. CDR1 and CDR2 from the germline V gene are SGDLS and YYNGEE.

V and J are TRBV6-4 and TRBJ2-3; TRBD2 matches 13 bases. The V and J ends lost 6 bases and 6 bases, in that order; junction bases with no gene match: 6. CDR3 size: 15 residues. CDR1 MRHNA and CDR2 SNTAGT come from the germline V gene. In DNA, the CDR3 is TGTGCCAGCAGCCCACTAGCGGGAGGGCCGGATACGCAGTATTTT. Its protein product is CASSPLAGGPDTQYF.

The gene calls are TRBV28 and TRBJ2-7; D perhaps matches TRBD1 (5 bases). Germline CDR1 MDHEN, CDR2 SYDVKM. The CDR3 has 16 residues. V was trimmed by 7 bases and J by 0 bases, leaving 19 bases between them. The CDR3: CASTLHPQVSSYEQYF. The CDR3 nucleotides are TGTGCCAGCACCCTCCACCCACAGGTGAGCTCCTACGAGCAGTACTTC.